A selection of T cell receptor beta chains follows, all from one sample in a study of blood T cell repertoires in COVID-19. Using immunoSEQ multiplex PCR, the repertoire was profiled, and TCRdb retains in-frame clones only, with some absent. The sample contains fewer than 120,000 clones, less than 75% of which appear only once. Sequenced: peripheral blood. The receptors shown here come from a woman aged 55-69 years with acute or convalescent COVID-19. Both conserved end residues are part of each CDR3. The D gene is left open where the match is weak. Size tells how often a clone was seen (once, few, many) or the class of an expanded clone, and some rows leave it out.

abundance | j_gene | d_gene | v_gene | CDR3aa | CDR3nt
. | TRBJ1-2 | TRBD1 | TRBV28 | CASDRGGLYGYTF | TGTGCCAGCGACAGGGGCGGTCTCTATGGCTACACCTTC
few | TRBJ2-7 | . | TRBV6-5 | CASSYRGSARYEQYF | TGTGCCAGCAGTTACAGGGGGTCAGCGCGCTACGAGCAGTACTTC
. | TRBJ2-7 | . | TRBV30 | CAWSVLGGTYEQYF | TGTGCCTGGAGTGTACTCGGCGGTACCTACGAGCAGTACTTC
. | TRBJ1-2 | . | TRBV6-5 | CASGDSYYGYTF | TGTGCCAGCGGCGACAGCTACTATGGCTACACCTTC
. | TRBJ2-5 | . | TRBV7-2 | CASSQIARTGVSEDF | TGTGCCAGCAGCCAGATAGCCCGGACGGGGGTCTCAGAAGACTTC
. | TRBJ2-7 | TRBD2 | TRBV11-2 | CASTIGLADYEQYF | TGTGCCAGCACAATCGGACTAGCGGACTACGAGCAGTACTTC
. | TRBJ2-7 | . | TRBV7-6 | CASSSLVSSYEQYF | TGTGCCAGCAGCTCCCTCGTTAGCTCCTACGAGCAGTACTTC
few | TRBJ1-2 | . | TRBV12-3/TRBV12-4 | CASSFGTAYGYTF | TGTGCCAGCAGTTTCGGGACTGCCTATGGCTACACCTTC
few | TRBJ1-5 | . | TRBV6-5 | CASRLGRNNQPQHF | TGTGCCAGCAGGCTGGGCCGGAACAATCAGCCCCAGCATTTT
. | TRBJ2-7 | TRBD1 | TRBV29-1 | CSVTGTGGYEQYF | TGCAGCGTGACAGGGACAGGGGGTTACGAGCAGTACTTC
once | TRBJ2-6 | . | TRBV10-1 | CASSESQSGANVLTF | TGCGCCAGCAGTGAATCACAGTCTGGGGCCAACGTCCTGACTTTC
. | TRBJ2-1 | . | TRBV5-8 | CASGTTQISYNEQFF | TGTGCCAGCGGGACAACACAGATCTCCTACAATGAGCAGTTCTTC
. | TRBJ2-3 | . | TRBV4-3 | CASSQERTGGLGTQYF | TGCGCCAGCAGCCAAGAAAGGACAGGAGGGCTCGGTACGCAGTATTTT
. | TRBJ2-5 | TRBD2 | TRBV19 | CASSGGGAVETQYF | TGTGCCAGTAGTGGCGGGGGGGCCGTAGAGACCCAGTACTTC
. | TRBJ1-1 | . | TRBV5-4 | CASSSGRPEAEAFF | TGTGCCAGCAGCTCCGGTCGCCCAGAGGCTGAAGCTTTCTTT
. | TRBJ1-2 | TRBD1 | TRBV12-3/TRBV12-4 | CASSSDRVAGYTF | TGTGCCAGCAGTTCCGACAGGGTAGCGGGCTACACCTTC
. | TRBJ1-2 | TRBD1 | TRBV2 | CASSGAGGYYGYTF | TGTGCCAGCAGTGGGGCAGGGGGGTACTATGGCTACACCTTC
. | TRBJ1-1 | . | TRBV6-2/TRBV6-3 | CASSYSISRGETEAFF | TGTGCCAGCAGTTACTCGATTTCCCGTGGGGAGACTGAAGCTTTCTTT
. | TRBJ1-5 | . | TRBV24-1 | CATSWGLNQPQHF | TGTGCCACCTCCTGGGGGCTTAATCAGCCCCAGCATTTT
. | TRBJ2-5 | . | TRBV2 | CASENGGASPQETQYF | TGTGCCAGCGAGAATGGTGGGGCTAGTCCCCAAGAGACCCAGTACTTC
few | TRBJ2-3 | . | TRBV3-1/TRBV3-2 | CASSQDRGRGSQYF | TGTGCCAGCAGCCAAGACAGGGGTAGGGGTTCGCAGTATTTT
. | TRBJ1-2 | . | TRBV6-5 | CASSSHSNYGYTF | TGTGCCAGCAGTTCCCACAGTAACTATGGCTACACCTTC
. | TRBJ2-2 | . | TRBV4-1 | CASSTQGRGTGELFF | TGCGCCAGCAGCACTCAGGGTCGAGGAACCGGGGAGCTGTTTTTT
. | TRBJ1-2 | . | TRBV7-3 | CASSQDSNYGYTF | TGTGCCAGCAGCCAGGACAGCAACTATGGCTACACCTTC
few | TRBJ1-1 | . | TRBV9 | CASSARSNTEAFF | TGTGCCAGCAGTGCCCGGTCTAACACTGAAGCTTTCTTT
once | TRBJ1-1 | . | TRBV11-2 | CASSLRGNTEAFF | TGTGCCAGCAGCTTAAGAGGAAACACTGAAGCTTTCTTT
. | TRBJ1-2 | . | TRBV7-2 | CASSFTENYGYTF | TGTGCCAGCAGCTTCACAGAGAACTATGGCTACACCTTC
. | TRBJ1-1 | . | TRBV4-3 | CASSQGRNTEAFF | TGCGCCAGCAGCCAAGGTAGGAACACTGAAGCTTTCTTT
. | TRBJ2-3 | . | TRBV10-1 | CASSESGARADTQYF | TGCGCCAGCAGTGAGTCGGGGGCGAGAGCAGATACGCAGTATTTT
. | TRBJ1-2 | . | TRBV9 | CASSVGQNYGYTF | TGTGCCAGCAGCGTGGGGCAGAACTATGGCTACACCTTC
. | TRBJ1-1 | . | TRBV5-1 | CASTSTPTMNTEAFF | TGCGCCAGCACCTCTACCCCCACCATGAACACTGAAGCTTTCTTT
. | TRBJ1-5 | . | TRBV7-9 | CASSLGGRSNQPQHF | TGTGCCAGCAGCTTAGGAGGGAGAAGCAATCAGCCCCAGCATTTT
few | TRBJ1-5 | . | TRBV6-6 | CASSYFPQSNQPQHF | TGTGCCAGCAGTTACTTCCCCCAAAGCAATCAGCCCCAGCATTTT
. | TRBJ2-1 | TRBD1 | TRBV2 | CASSVGRPKTGVNEQFF | TGTGCCAGCAGCGTCGGACGCCCTAAAACAGGGGTTAATGAGCAGTTCTTC
. | TRBJ1-1 | . | TRBV2 | CASSESGDEAFF | TGTGCCAGCAGCGAGTCAGGGGATGAAGCTTTCTTT
. | TRBJ1-3 | . | TRBV30 | CAWSYSGNTIYF | TGTGCCTGGAGCTACTCTGGAAACACCATATATTTT
. | TRBJ2-6 | . | TRBV5-4 | CASSLSENVLTF | TGTGCCAGCAGCTTGTCCGAGAACGTCCTGACTTTC
. | TRBJ1-3 | . | TRBV10-3 | CAISDSSVSGNTIYF | TGTGCCATCAGTGATAGTTCCGTCTCTGGAAACACCATATATTTT
. | TRBJ2-1 | TRBD1 | TRBV6-4 | CASGRGPGQTYNEQFF | TGTGCCAGCGGAAGGGGGCCGGGACAGACCTACAATGAGCAGTTCTTC
. | TRBJ2-7 | TRBD2 | TRBV6-6 | CASSWAGGPREQYF | TGTGCCAGCAGTTGGGCGGGGGGGCCCCGCGAGCAGTACTTC
. | TRBJ2-3 | . | TRBV9 | CASSSRGGGRGTDTQYF | TGTGCCAGCAGCTCTAGGGGCGGGGGCAGGGGCACAGATACGCAGTATTTT
. | TRBJ2-7 | . | TRBV7-9 | CASSFQTGQGFYEQYF | TGTGCCAGCAGCTTCCAAACAGGACAAGGATTCTACGAGCAGTACTTC
. | TRBJ2-3 | TRBD2 | TRBV29-1 | CSGELAGFTDTQYF | TGCAGCGGGGAACTAGCGGGGTTCACAGATACGCAGTATTTT
. | TRBJ2-1 | TRBD1 | TRBV5-1 | CASSLVGRGPDEQFF | TGCGCCAGCAGCTTGGTTGGCAGGGGGCCGGATGAGCAGTTCTTC
. | TRBJ1-2 | TRBD1 | TRBV5-1 | CASSLGVTGGGRYGYTF | TGCGCCAGCAGCCTGGGCGTGACAGGGGGCGGAAGGTATGGCTACACCTTC
. | TRBJ2-3 | TRBD2 | TRBV7-2 | CASSLALLAGASTDTQYF | TGTGCCAGCAGCTTAGCGTTACTAGCGGGTGCTAGCACAGATACGCAGTATTTT
. | TRBJ1-1 | TRBD1 | TRBV18 | CASSQEETGFGTEAFF | TGTGCCAGCTCCCAAGAAGAGACAGGGTTTGGCACTGAAGCTTTCTTT
few | TRBJ2-3 | . | TRBV30 | CAWSHGTGLDTQYF | TGTGCCTGGAGCCATGGGACTGGCCTAGATACGCAGTATTTT
. | TRBJ1-2 | . | TRBV4-3 | CASSQDGTPGDGYTF | TGCGCCAGCAGCCAAGACGGGACACCAGGAGATGGCTACACCTTC
. | TRBJ2-1 | TRBD2 | TRBV2 | CASSELAVYNEQFF | TGTGCCAGCAGTGAGCTAGCGGTTTACAATGAGCAGTTCTTC
few | TRBJ1-5 | TRBD1 | TRBV30 | CAWSVGTGNQPQHF | TGTGCCTGGAGTGTGGGGACAGGCAATCAGCCCCAGCATTTT
. | TRBJ1-5 | . | TRBV7-2 | CASSPMKGGANDLCQPQHF | TGTGCCAGCAGCCCCATGAAAGGGGGGGCTAATGATCTGTGTCAGCCCCAGCATTTT
. | TRBJ1-4 | TRBD1 | TRBV7-6 | CASSSRTGLLEKLFF | TGTGCCAGCAGCTCTCGGACAGGGCTTCTTGAAAAACTGTTTTTT
. | TRBJ1-5 | TRBD1 | TRBV6-1 | CASSEMGVRGLFNQPQHF | TGTGCCAGCAGTGAAATGGGCGTCAGGGGGCTGTTTAATCAGCCCCAGCATTTT
. | TRBJ2-1 | . | TRBV7-2 | CASRRIAVHEQFF | TGTGCCAGCAGGAGAATAGCGGTGCATGAGCAGTTCTTC